This TCR beta chain is from a study of blood T cell repertoires in COVID-19. On the study more broadly: Both acute and convalescent COVID-19 samples were obtained from the United States, Italy and Spain. PBMCs, B-cell-depleted T cells, or T cells provided the cDNA or gDNA that made up the material.

This clone has a single count. Cohort placement rested on clinical history that participants reported themselves. Methods used by the authors: Reference gene primers were amplified, and this amplification served to estimate nucleated cell counts. Sequenced by immunoSEQ multiplex PCR; TCRdb stores in-frame clones only, minus some. For V, J and clone size, that table is used; D and trimming come from the DNA. The sample includes approximately 450,000 clones, 75% to 90% of them seen just once. CDR3 size: 18 residues. The germline V gene has CDR1 SGHNT and CDR2 YENEEA. The V gene end was trimmed by 2 bases and the J gene end by 5 bases; junction bases not matched to a gene: 11.

The origin of this receptor is a man aged 25-45 years who had recovered from COVID-19. The V gene is TRBV11-3, the J gene TRBJ2-1, with 11 nucleotides matching TRBD2. Sequencing was performed on PBMCs or T cells enriched from blood (not recorded which). The CDR3 reads CASSLSQGGSGRDNEQFF. In DNA, the CDR3 is TGTGCCAGCAGCTTAAGTCAGGGGGGTAGCGGGAGGGACAATGAGCAGTTCTTC.